Shown below are 22 T cell receptor beta chains from a single sample sequenced in a study of identical twins. Each CDR3 protein gets one entry after TCRdb re-called the 5' RACE reads with MiXCR. The sample lists hundreds of thousands of distinct CDR3 sequences; approximately 9% were seen once. The material sequenced was memory (CD45RO+) T cells sorted from blood. The receptors derive from a woman younger than 30 in good health.

CDR3 amino acids: CASSFFADTRTEAFF. In nucleotides, the CDR3 is TGTGCCAGCAGTTTCTTTGCGGACACTCGAACTGAAGCTTTCTTT. The chain carries TRBV27 and TRBJ1-1; weak D call: TRBD1 (5 bases). V was shortened by 3 bases and J by 5 bases, with 16 bases between the two germline ends. Germline CDR1 is MNHEY and CDR2 is SMNVEV (reference sequence). The CDR3 contains 15 residues.

The sample holds a few counts of this clonotype. The rearrangement joins TRBV10-3 to TRBJ2-6; D might be TRBD1 (5 bases). Per the germline V gene, CDR1 is ENHRY and CDR2 is SYGVKD. The CDR3 has 15 residues. V was pared by 4 bases and J by 0 bases, with 7 bases between. CDR3 in DNA: TGTGCCATCAGTGCTGACAGCTCTGGGGCCAACGTCCTGACTTTC. Amino acids: CAISADSSGANVLTF.

This clonotype was seen a few times. This chain joins TRBV7-2 and TRBJ2-3; D unclear. The CDR3 length is 13 residues. The V end lost 3 bases, the J end lost 5 bases, and 9 bases lay between the germline ends. Per germline, CDR1 SGHTA and CDR2 FQGNSA. The CDR3, as DNA: TGTGCCAGCAGCTTCGGACGAGGAGATACGCAGTATTTT. It translates to CASSFGRGDTQYF.

This rearrangement joins TRBV7-2 to TRBJ2-4, with 7 bases fitting TRBD2. The CDR3 is 16 residues long. The germline V gene encodes CDR1 SGHTA and CDR2 FQGNSA. V lost 4 bases and J lost 1; bases outside the gene matches: 7. The CDR3 is CASSWRAGDAKNIQYF. The CDR3 region has the DNA TGTGCCAGCAGCTGGCGGGCGGGAGATGCCAAAAACATTCAGTACTTC.

This clonotype was observed a few times. This rearrangement joins TRBV6-1 to TRBJ2-2; the D gene is possibly TRBD1 (5 bases). Germline CDR1 and CDR2: MNHNS and SASEGT. The CDR3 is 15 residues long. The V end lost 5 bases, the J end lost 5 bases, and 15 bases lay between the germline ends. CDR3 sequence reads: CASSKQASLTGELFF. Here the CDR3 DNA reads TGTGCCAGCAGTAAACAGGCCTCGTTGACCGGGGAGCTGTTTTTT.

The V and J genes are TRBV7-2 and TRBJ2-1; no clear D. The CDR3 is 13 residues long. Germline V gene data show CDR1 as SGHTA and CDR2 as FQGNSA. Trimming removed 8 bases at V and 8 bases at J, with 16 bases between. The CDR3 region has the DNA TGTGCCAGCGGATTAAGGATGGTTGATGAGCAGTTCTTC. It is translated as CASGLRMVDEQFF.

In its sample, this clonotype was seen many times. The rearrangement uses TRBV3-1 and TRBJ1-6; D not certain. Trimming removed 1 base at V and 7 bases at J, with 5 bases between. CDR1 LGHDT and CDR2 YNNKEL come from the germline V gene (reference sequence). The CDR3 spans 13 residues. CDR3 loop: CASSQGENSPLHF. In DNA, the CDR3 is TGTGCCAGCAGCCAAGGAGAGAATTCACCCCTCCACTTT.

This clonotype was seen a handful of times. The rearrangement uses TRBV7-8 and TRBJ1-1; D might be TRBD1 (6 bases). V was trimmed by 1 base and J by 1 base, leaving 10 bases between them. The CDR3 totals 15 residues. Germline CDR1 and CDR2: SGHVS and FQNEAQ. CDR3 sequence reads: CASSLGLQGNTEAFF. CDR3 in DNA: TGTGCCAGCAGCTTAGGCTTACAGGGGAACACTGAAGCTTTCTTT.

Remarks on this clonotype: A read error is possible here, since a much larger clone lies one base away. The gene calls are TRBV24-1 and TRBJ2-1; 7 nucleotides line up with TRBD1. The germline V gene encodes CDR1 KGHDR and CDR2 SFDVKD. The CDR3 sequence is 12 residues long. Here the CDR3 DNA reads TGTACCACCAGTGACCGGGACAGTGGGCAGTTCTTC. Translated: CTTSDRDSGQFF.

This chain uses TRBV9 with TRBJ2-7, with D perhaps matching TRBD2 (5 bases). Trimming cost V 0 bases and J 0 bases, with 13 bases left between them. The CDR3 is 16 amino acids. Germline V CDR1 and CDR2: SGDLS, YYNGEE. In DNA, the CDR3 is TGTGCCAGCAGCGTAGGCGCTAGCTTTAGCTCCTACGAGCAGTACTTC. This translates into CASSVGASFSSYEQYF.

This clonotype was counted at least ten times. The chain is built from TRBV20-1 and TRBJ1-4; 7 bases are a match to TRBD1. Germline assignment: CDR1 DFQATT and CDR2 SNEGSKA (reference sequence). The CDR3 has 16 amino acids. V lost 0 bases to trimming and J lost 10 bases; unmatched junction nucleotides: 14. CDR3 residues: CSARERIRDSAGKLFF. The CDR3 DNA follows: TGCAGTGCTAGAGAAAGGATCCGGGACAGCGCAGGAAAACTGTTTTTT.

This rearrangement joins TRBV3-1 to TRBJ2-3, with D perhaps TRBD2 (7 bases). The CDR3 length is 19 residues. The V gene's germline CDR1 is LGHDT and CDR2 YNNKEL (reference sequence). Trimming pared 0 bases from V and 4 bases from J, leaving 23 bases between. CDR3 DNA sequence: TGTGCCAGCAGCCAAGATTTTGGGATGGGGGGGGCCCTCCCAGATACGCAGTATTTT. This sequence encodes CASSQDFGMGGALPDTQYF.

This clonotype has only a few counts. The chain uses TRBV6-1 and TRBJ2-3; 7 positions agree with TRBD2. J lost 1 base, V lost 4 bases, and 8 bases had no gene match. Germline CDR1 reads MNHNS; CDR2 reads SASEGT. The CDR3 has 16 residues. The CDR3 nucleotides are TGTGCCAGCAGTGGACAACACCTAGCGGGCACAGATACGCAGTATTTT. Protein product: CASSGQHLAGTDTQYF.

This clonotype was counted between two and nine times. The chain joins TRBV27 to TRBJ1-1; TRBD1 is a possible D gene (5 bases). The germline gives CDR1 MNHEY, CDR2 SMNVEV (reference sequence). The V and J ends lost 4 bases and 4 bases respectively, with 13 bases between them. The CDR3 spans 14 residues. CDR3 region: CASSSLRESTEAFF. In nucleotides, the CDR3 is TGTGCCAGCAGTTCCCTCAGGGAATCCACTGAAGCTTTCTTT.

The CDR3 protein is CASSSGRAGGNQETQYF. CDR3 nucleotides: TGCGCCAGCAGCTCGGGTAGGGCGGGAGGAAACCAAGAGACCCAGTACTTC. The chain joins TRBV5-1 to TRBJ2-5; 8 bases line up with TRBD2. Looked up from germline, CDR1 is SGHRS and CDR2 is YFSETQ. CDR3 length equals 17 residues. With 3 bases clipped from V and 0 bases from J, the junction kept 10 bases outside the gene matches.

This clonotype was picked up a small number of times. The chain is built from TRBV10-3 and TRBJ1-1, with unresolved D. V dropped 3 bases and J dropped 0 bases, with 8 bases sitting between them. The germline gives CDR1 ENHRY, CDR2 SYGVKD. The CDR3 has 14 amino acids. CDR3 in amino acids: CAISEGLMNTEAFF. The CDR3 region has the DNA TGTGCCATCAGTGAAGGGCTCATGAACACTGAAGCTTTCTTT.

The chain links TRBV4-2 to TRBJ2-3; no clear D. V was pared by 0 bases and J by 4 bases, with 8 bases between. This CDR3 comprises 14 residues. CDR1 is LGHNA and CDR2 is YNFKEQ in the germline V gene. The CDR3 loop is CASSQEATPDTQYF. The CDR3 DNA sequence: TGTGCCAGCAGCCAAGAGGCTACCCCAGATACGCAGTATTTT.

This clonotype was seen a handful of times. J is TRBJ2-7 and V is TRBV14, with TRBD1 matching 9 bases. The length of the CDR3 is 14 residues. J gave up 4 bases and V 5 bases, and 6 bases lay outside the gene matches. Germline loops: CDR1 SGHDN, CDR2 FVKESK. For the CDR3, the DNA is TGTGCCAGCAGCAAAGGGACAGGGAGATACGAGCAGTACTTC. Translated, it gives CASSKGTGRYEQYF. The complete variable domain, with remaining parts taken from reference TRBV14 and TRBJ2-7, reads EAGVTQFPSHSVIEKGQTVTLRCDPISGHDNLYWYRRVMGKEIKFLLHFVKESKQDESGMPNNRFLAERTGGTYSTLKVQPAELEDSGVYFCASSKGTGRYEQYFGPGTRLTVT.

This clonotype was seen more than once but under ten times. The V gene is TRBV20-1, the J gene TRBJ1-2, with TRBD1 matching 9 bases. CDR1 is DFQATT and CDR2 is SNEGSKA in the germline V gene (reference sequence). The V gene end was trimmed by 6 bases and the J gene end by 4 bases; junction bases not matched to a gene: 3. The CDR3 length is 12 residues. Here the CDR3 DNA reads TGCAGTGCCAAACAGGGGGCCTATGGCTACACCTTC. Protein product: CSAKQGAYGYTF.

The table lists this clonotype with a few counts. The chain has TRBV5-1 and TRBJ2-7, with 9 bases aligning to TRBD1. After removal of 1 base from V and 2 bases from J, the junction contained 4 bases not matched to a gene. There are 15 residues in the CDR3. The germline V gene encodes CDR1 SGHRS and CDR2 YFSETQ. CDR3 DNA: TGCGCCAGCAGCTTGTATAGACAGGGGGCCTACGAGCAGTACTTC. The encoded protein is CASSLYRQGAYEQYF.

The V call is TRBV7-9, the J call TRBJ2-3; 8 bases fit TRBD2. The trim removed 4 bases at V and 3 bases at J, leaving 9 bases unmatched. CDR1 is SEHNR, CDR2 FQNEAQ, per germline (reference sequence). The CDR3 loop spans 16 amino acids. As DNA, the CDR3 is TGTGCCAGCAGCTCCCGAGGTAGCGGGAAAACAGATACGCAGTATTTT. It is translated as CASSSRGSGKTDTQYF. Full variable domain (outside the CDR3, taken from reference TRBV7-9 and TRBJ2-3): DTGVSQNPRHKITKRGQNVTFRCDPISEHNRLYWYRQTLGQGPEFLTYFQNEAQLEKSRLLSDRFSAERPKGSFSTLEIQRTEQGDSAMYLCASSSRGSGKTDTQYFGPGTRLTVL.

This clonotype was recorded at least ten times. The chain has TRBV11-1 and TRBJ2-1; weak D call: TRBD2 (6 bases). V lost 2 bases and J 0 bases, leaving 20 bases between the germline ends. From germline, CDR1 is SGHAT and CDR2 FQDESV (reference sequence). The CDR3 has 19 residues. CDR3 loop: CASSLTGAEAKSSYNEQFF. Here the CDR3 DNA reads TGTGCCAGCAGCTTAACGGGAGCTGAAGCTAAAAGCTCCTACAATGAGCAGTTCTTC.